These 16 T cell receptor beta chains were all obtained from the same sample, sequenced in a study of T cells after posttransplantation cyclophosphamide. Cyclophosphamide on days +3 and +4 followed busulfan-fludarabine conditioning and a marrow graft. Some clones are missing from TCRdb's copy, which holds only in-frame ones; the method was immunoSEQ multiplex PCR. The sample gives 900 to 1,500 clones, none seen only once, and the top ten clones hold 41%. The material was PBMCs, obtained 84 days after allogeneic stem cell transplant with posttransplant cyclophosphamide. These receptors were taken from a male patient between 25 and 39 years old who received an allogeneic stem cell transplant from a related donor, was CMV-positive, and had no GVHD. Some T cells may be supplied by the graft donor.

By share of the sample, this clone is medium-sized. V gene TRBV12-3 or TRBV12-4 combines with J gene TRBJ2-7, with 8 positions matching TRBD2. J lost 3 bases, V lost 5 bases, and 6 bases had no gene match. This CDR3 is 14 amino acids long. In DNA form, the CDR3 reads TGTGCCAGCAGTCCCGCGGCGGGGGGCTACGAGCAGTACTTC. It is translated as CASSPAAGGYEQYF.

This clone is medium-sized within its sample. This rearrangement joins TRBV19 to TRBJ1-5; weak D call: TRBD1 (6 bases). CDR1 and CDR2 (germline): LNHDA, SQIVND (reference sequence). The CDR3 spans 12 residues. The V gene lost 0 bases and the J gene lost 13 bases, with 10 bases spanning the gap. Here the CDR3 reads CASSIEGGGQHF. CDR3 nucleotide sequence: TGTGCCAGTAGTATAGAAGGGGGAGGACAGCATTTT. The full variable domain, rest sourced from reference TRBV19 and TRBJ1-5, is DGGITQSPKYLFRKEGQNVTLSCEQNLNHDAMYWYRQDPGQGLRLIYYSQIVNDFQKGDIAEGYSVSREKKESFPLTVTSAQKNPTAFYLCASSIEGGGQHFGDGTRLSIL.

This clone showed up many times. This chain links TRBV30 with TRBJ2-7; D is perhaps TRBD1 (6 bases). The CDR3 runs 13 residues. Germline V gene data show CDR1 as GTSNPN and CDR2 as SVGIG (reference sequence). Trimming took off 6 bases at V and 6 bases at J, with 18 bases between the two ends. Here the CDR3 reads CACPDSTGREQYF. The CDR3 region has the DNA TGTGCCTGCCCGGACAGCACAGGCCGCGAGCAGTACTTC.

Sample share makes this clone medium-sized. The V call is TRBV11-3, the J call TRBJ2-7; a possible D gene is TRBD1 (6 bases). The V end lost 3 bases, the J end lost 2 bases, and 11 bases lay between the germline ends. Per the germline V gene, CDR1 is SGHNT and CDR2 is YENEEA. The CDR3 extends over 14 amino acids. CDR3 DNA sequence: TGTGCCAGCAGCTTTGGGGGACATCCCTACGAGCAGTACTTC. It is translated as CASSFGGHPYEQYF.

This clone is categorized as medium-sized. The V gene is TRBV6-1, the J gene TRBJ1-2; D ambiguous. Germline-derived CDR1 and CDR2 are MNHNS and SASEGT. The V gene lost 11 bases and the J gene lost 0 bases, with 16 bases spanning the gap. The CDR3 has 14 amino acids. This chain's CDR3 is CAVRPGTANYGYTF. CDR3 in DNA: TGTGCCGTTCGCCCAGGTACTGCTAACTATGGCTACACCTTC.

This clone is medium-sized by share. This rearrangement joins TRBV9 to TRBJ1-4; 9 bases are a match to TRBD1. In germline, CDR1 is SGDLS, CDR2 YYNGEE. V shed 3 bases and J 5 bases; nucleotides not matched to a gene: 2. The CDR3 covers 14 residues. The CDR3: CASSAGQGNEKLFF. The CDR3 DNA reads as TGTGCCAGCAGCGCTGGACAGGGGAATGAAAAACTGTTTTTT.

This clone is classed as medium-sized. V and J are TRBV11-2 and TRBJ1-2; TRBD1 matches 9 bases. This CDR3 region has 15 residues. V shed 1 base and J 3 bases; nucleotides not matched to a gene: 3. Germline CDR1 and CDR2: SGHAT and FQNNGV. The CDR3 loop is CASSLGQGEYYGYTF. DNA for the CDR3: TGTGCCAGCAGCTTAGGACAGGGGGAGTACTATGGCTACACCTTC.

By share, this clone ranks as medium-sized. This rearrangement joins TRBV19 to TRBJ2-3, with D tentatively TRBD1 (6 bases). The CDR3 is 10 amino acids. The germline CDR1 and CDR2 sequences are LNHDA and SQIVND (reference sequence). Trimming took 8 bases from V and 10 from J, leaving 10 bases between them. CDR3: CASWGPPQYF. The CDR3 DNA reads TGTGCCAGTTGGGGGCCTCCGCAGTATTTT.

In this sample, this clone turned up many times. The gene calls are TRBV23-1 and TRBJ1-1; D might be TRBD1 (6 bases). TRBV23-1 is assigned to the ORF class and has an uncertain function. The CDR3 is 15 residues long. The V and J ends lost 8 bases and 0 bases respectively, with 16 bases between them. The CDR3 bases are TGCGCCAGCGGGAACCGGGACAAAGTGAACACTGAAGCTTTCTTT. This encodes CASGNRDKVNTEAFF.

This clone is medium-sized by share. The gene calls are TRBV30 and TRBJ1-1, with a tentative D call TRBD1 (6 bases). V was clipped by 3 bases and J by 5 bases, with 13 bases between them. CDR1 and CDR2 (germline): GTSNPN, SVGIG (reference sequence). The CDR3 covers 13 residues. CDR3 in amino acids: CAWSDQGYTEAFF. The CDR3 coding sequence is TGTGCCTGGAGCGATCAGGGGTATACTGAAGCTTTCTTT.

This clone is medium-sized by share. In DNA form, the CDR3 reads TGCGCCAGCAGCCATTTTGGACTAGCGGTAGATACGCAGTATTTT. This codes for CASSHFGLAVDTQYF. The V call is TRBV4-1, the J call TRBJ2-3, with 10 bases fitting TRBD2. Germline CDR1 and CDR2: MGHRA and YSYEKL. The CDR3 has 15 residues. V lost 3 bases to trimming and J lost 5 bases; unmatched junction nucleotides: 5.

Within the sample, this clone is medium-sized (0.01 to 0.1%). V and J are TRBV19 and TRBJ1-1; unclear D gene. Germline V gene data show CDR1 as LNHDA and CDR2 as SQIVND (reference sequence). V lost 3 bases and J 1 base, leaving 6 bases between the germline ends. The CDR3 runs 13 residues. The CDR3 region is CASSMNSNTEAFF. The CDR3 coding sequence is TGTGCCAGTAGTATGAACTCGAACACTGAAGCTTTCTTT.

This clone showed up many times. This chain links TRBV6-5 with TRBJ2-2, with TRBD2 identical over 9 bases. The CDR3 spans 16 residues. Germline-derived CDR1 and CDR2 are MNHEY and SVGAGI. Unmatched junction bases numbered 5, after V lost 0 bases and J lost 6 bases. For the CDR3, the DNA is TGTGCCAGCAGTTACTCGCAGCGGGAGGTAGCCGGGGAGCTGTTTTTT. This sequence encodes CASSYSQREVAGELFF.

This clone was seen ten or more times. The gene calls are TRBV6-4 and TRBJ2-3, with 8 bases lining up with TRBD1. With V trimmed by 4 bases and J by 6 bases, 15 bases remained unmatched. The CDR3 is 17 amino acids. Germline V gene data show CDR1 as MRHNA and CDR2 as SNTAGT. As DNA, the CDR3 is TGTGCCAGCAGTGTGGGTGCTTTGCGACAGGGGTCGGATACGCAGTATTTT. It is translated as CASSVGALRQGSDTQYF.

This clone occurred many times. The V gene is TRBV5-4, the J gene TRBJ1-2, with 11 bases lining up with TRBD1. Germline values: CDR1 SGHNT, CDR2 YYREEE (reference sequence). CDR3 size: 15 residues. V shed 4 bases and J 5 bases; nucleotides not matched to a gene: 7. Written as DNA, the CDR3 is TGTGCCAGCAGCCGTGGACAGGGGGCTGGGTATGGCTACACCTTC. Translating it yields CASSRGQGAGYGYTF.

In its sample, this clone is medium-sized. This sequence joins TRBV7-2 and TRBJ1-1; D gene uncertain. This CDR3 contains 16 residues. V shed 0 bases and J shed 4 bases, with 15 bases lying between them. Germline assignment: CDR1 SGHTA and CDR2 FQGNSA. The chain's CDR3 is CASSLAVSAGATEAFF. The DNA for the CDR3 is TGTGCCAGCAGCTTAGCGGTATCGGCAGGAGCCACTGAAGCTTTCTTT.